A selection of T cell receptor beta chains follows, all from one sample in a study of type 1 and type 2 diabetes patients. TCRdb analysed the multiplex PCR reads with MiXCR anew, one entry per CDR3 protein. The table records some 250,000 distinct CDR3 sequences, approximately 50% of them present only once. The source material was peripheral blood mononuclear cells (PBMCs). All receptors come from a young man with type 2 diabetes. Each CDR3 is given with its conserved first and last residue. The order of the fields is J gene, V gene, clone size, D gene, CDR3 DNA, CDR3 protein. D genes are given only for firm matches. The size entry is marked missing in some rows and otherwise reads once, few, many or a size class.

j_call: TRBJ2-5
v_call: TRBV7-2
clone_size: .
d_call: .
cdr3_nt: TGTGCCAGCAGCTTAGCGATAGGGGAGACCCAGTACTTC
cdr3_aa: CASSLAIGETQYF

j_call: TRBJ2-7
v_call: TRBV12-5
clone_size: .
d_call: TRBD1
cdr3_nt: TGTGCCAGCAGTTTCTCGGGACAGTCCGACGAGCAGTACTTC
cdr3_aa: CASSFSGQSDEQYF

j_call: TRBJ1-1
v_call: TRBV27
clone_size: .
d_call: .
cdr3_nt: TGTGCCAGCAGCTCAACAGGGAGCACTGAAGCTTTCTTT
cdr3_aa: CASSSTGSTEAFF

j_call: TRBJ2-7
v_call: TRBV11-1
clone_size: .
d_call: .
cdr3_nt: TGTGCCAGCAGCCTGAGCGGCACACGGGAGCAGTACTTC
cdr3_aa: CASSLSGTREQYF

j_call: TRBJ2-1
v_call: TRBV5-4
clone_size: .
d_call: TRBD1
cdr3_nt: TGTGCCAGCAGCTTGGGGCGGACAGGGGAGTTAAATGAGCAGTTCTTC
cdr3_aa: CASSLGRTGELNEQFF

j_call: TRBJ1-2
v_call: TRBV27
clone_size: .
d_call: TRBD1
cdr3_nt: TGTGCCAGCAGTAACCAGGGGGCCTATGGCTACACCTTC
cdr3_aa: CASSNQGAYGYTF

j_call: TRBJ1-1
v_call: TRBV20-1
clone_size: .
d_call: .
cdr3_nt: TGCAGTGCTCGACGGGGAATGAACACTGAAGCTTTCTTT
cdr3_aa: CSARRGMNTEAFF

j_call: TRBJ2-3
v_call: TRBV7-6
clone_size: .
d_call: .
cdr3_nt: TGTGCCAGCAGCTTATTCTCCCCGGGGGGCCGCACAGATACGCAGTATTTT
cdr3_aa: CASSLFSPGGRTDTQYF

j_call: TRBJ2-2
v_call: TRBV7-7
clone_size: .
d_call: .
cdr3_nt: TGTGCTAGCAGCCAGAACCCGGAGGAGACCGGGGAGCTGTTTTTT
cdr3_aa: CASSQNPEETGELFF

j_call: TRBJ1-1
v_call: TRBV6-1
clone_size: many
d_call: .
cdr3_nt: TGTGCCAGCAGTCTTGACAAAGGACCTGAAGCTTTCTTT
cdr3_aa: CASSLDKGPEAFF

j_call: TRBJ2-7
v_call: TRBV20-1
clone_size: .
d_call: .
cdr3_nt: TGCAGTGCTAGACGAGGCAGGGGGGATGGGGAGCAGTACTTC
cdr3_aa: CSARRGRGDGEQYF

j_call: TRBJ1-1
v_call: TRBV7-3
clone_size: few
d_call: .
cdr3_nt: TGTGCCAGCAGCCGTACGGCAGGGGCCACTGAAGCTTTCTTT
cdr3_aa: CASSRTAGATEAFF

j_call: TRBJ1-2
v_call: TRBV14
clone_size: few
d_call: .
cdr3_nt: TGTGCCAGCAGCCAAGATTTCAGGGACTATGGCTACACCTTC
cdr3_aa: CASSQDFRDYGYTF

j_call: TRBJ2-5
v_call: TRBV4-1
clone_size: .
d_call: .
cdr3_nt: TGCGCCAGCAGCCAGGCAAGCATTCAAGAGACCCAGTACTTC
cdr3_aa: CASSQASIQETQYF

j_call: TRBJ1-1
v_call: TRBV20-1
clone_size: .
d_call: .
cdr3_nt: TGCAGTGCTAGTCCTTGGGAAGGGCTGGGCACTGAAGCTTTCTTT
cdr3_aa: CSASPWEGLGTEAFF

j_call: TRBJ2-1
v_call: TRBV13
clone_size: few
d_call: .
cdr3_nt: TGTGCCAGCAGCTTAGGGACTAGCAATGAGCAGTTCTTC
cdr3_aa: CASSLGTSNEQFF

j_call: TRBJ2-1
v_call: TRBV19
clone_size: .
d_call: TRBD2
cdr3_nt: TGTGCCAGTAGCCTCACTAGCGCGGGCAATGAGCAGTTCTTC
cdr3_aa: CASSLTSAGNEQFF

j_call: TRBJ1-2
v_call: TRBV29-1
clone_size: .
d_call: .
cdr3_nt: TGCAGCGTTGAGCCGCCGGGCTTAGAGGGCTACACCTTC
cdr3_aa: CSVEPPGLEGYTF

j_call: TRBJ1-2
v_call: TRBV9
clone_size: .
d_call: .
cdr3_nt: TGTGCCAGCAGCGTAGATCAGGAGTATGGCTACACCTTC
cdr3_aa: CASSVDQEYGYTF

j_call: TRBJ2-5
v_call: TRBV4-1
clone_size: .
d_call: .
cdr3_nt: TGCGCCAGCAGCCAGAACGAATTTTTTGAGACCCAGTACTTC
cdr3_aa: CASSQNEFFETQYF

j_call: TRBJ2-7
v_call: TRBV27
clone_size: .
d_call: .
cdr3_nt: TGTGCCAGCAGTAGACAGGACAGCTCCTACGAGCAGTACTTC
cdr3_aa: CASSRQDSSYEQYF

j_call: TRBJ1-2
v_call: TRBV6-1
clone_size: .
d_call: TRBD1
cdr3_nt: TGTGCCAGCAGTCCGACAGGGGGCTTCCATGGCTACACCTTC
cdr3_aa: CASSPTGGFHGYTF

j_call: TRBJ1-6
v_call: TRBV19
clone_size: few
d_call: .
cdr3_nt: TGTGCCAGTAAGGATGGTTGGGCAGGAAGTATCGGGAATTCACCCCTCCACTTT
cdr3_aa: CASKDGWAGSIGNSPLHF

j_call: TRBJ2-1
v_call: TRBV7-3
clone_size: .
d_call: TRBD2
cdr3_nt: TGTGCCAGCAGGGGGGGACTAGCGGGGGCAAATCCCTACAATGAGCAGTTCTTC
cdr3_aa: CASRGGLAGANPYNEQFF

j_call: TRBJ2-6
v_call: TRBV3-1
clone_size: .
d_call: .
cdr3_nt: TGTGCCAGCAGCCAAGTGGTGGTATCCGTCTCTGGGGCCAACGTCCTGACTTTC
cdr3_aa: CASSQVVVSVSGANVLTF

j_call: TRBJ2-1
v_call: TRBV20-1
clone_size: .
d_call: .
cdr3_nt: TGCAGTGCTCTGCCAGGACCAGGCGATGAGCAGTTCTTC
cdr3_aa: CSALPGPGDEQFF

j_call: TRBJ2-7
v_call: TRBV6-6
clone_size: few
d_call: TRBD2
cdr3_nt: TGTGCCAGCAGTGGGACTAGCGGGAACTCCTACGAGCAGTACTTC
cdr3_aa: CASSGTSGNSYEQYF

j_call: TRBJ2-7
v_call: TRBV20-1
clone_size: few
d_call: .
cdr3_nt: TGCAGTGCTAGAGATCACAACCTGACCTACGAGCAGTACTTC
cdr3_aa: CSARDHNLTYEQYF

j_call: TRBJ2-5
v_call: TRBV29-1
clone_size: few
d_call: TRBD1
cdr3_nt: TGCAGCGTTGAAGGATTCAGAAATGATGACAGGGCTCAAGAGACCCAGTACTTC
cdr3_aa: CSVEGFRNDDRAQETQYF

j_call: TRBJ2-2
v_call: TRBV4-3
clone_size: few
d_call: .
cdr3_nt: TGCGCCAGCAGCCAAACAGACACCGGGGAGCTGTTTTTT
cdr3_aa: CASSQTDTGELFF

j_call: TRBJ1-2
v_call: TRBV6-5
clone_size: few
d_call: .
cdr3_nt: TGTGCCAGCAGTTCCTACTCCGTACCGCCGGGACCGACCTATGGCTACACCTTC
cdr3_aa: CASSSYSVPPGPTYGYTF

j_call: TRBJ2-2
v_call: TRBV6-1
clone_size: .
d_call: .
cdr3_nt: TGTGCCAGCAGTGAGATGACAGTCGCGAACACCGGGGTGCTGTTTTTT
cdr3_aa: CASSEMTVANTGVLFF

j_call: TRBJ1-6
v_call: TRBV28
clone_size: .
d_call: .
cdr3_nt: TGTGCCTGGAGTGAGGGCAGGGAACATTCACCCCTCCACTTT
cdr3_aa: CAWSEGREHSPLHF

j_call: TRBJ1-5
v_call: TRBV2
clone_size: .
d_call: TRBD1
cdr3_nt: TGTGCCAGCAGGGGACAGTCCAATCAGCCCCAGCATTTT
cdr3_aa: CASRGQSNQPQHF

j_call: TRBJ1-2
v_call: TRBV7-9
clone_size: .
d_call: TRBD1
cdr3_nt: TGTGCCAGCAGCTCCCCTAACAGGGGGCCGGGGTATGGCTACACCTTC
cdr3_aa: CASSSPNRGPGYGYTF

j_call: TRBJ2-2
v_call: TRBV19
clone_size: few
d_call: .
cdr3_nt: TGTGCCAGTAGTATTGGCGCAGGGGTTACCGGGGAGCTGTTTTTT
cdr3_aa: CASSIGAGVTGELFF

j_call: TRBJ1-5
v_call: TRBV6-6
clone_size: .
d_call: .
cdr3_nt: TGTGCCAGCAGTTATGATCAGCCCCAGCATTTT
cdr3_aa: CASSYDQPQHF

j_call: TRBJ1-6
v_call: TRBV20-1
clone_size: few
d_call: .
cdr3_nt: TGCAGTGCTAGTCGGGGTCAGGGAGGGAATTCACCCCTCCACTTT
cdr3_aa: CSASRGQGGNSPLHF

j_call: TRBJ1-2
v_call: TRBV4-2
clone_size: few
d_call: .
cdr3_nt: TGTGCCAGCAGCCAATATACCCAAACCTATGGCTACACCTTC
cdr3_aa: CASSQYTQTYGYTF

j_call: TRBJ2-7
v_call: TRBV9
clone_size: .
d_call: TRBD2
cdr3_nt: TGTGCCACCAGTGGGACTAGCGGGACCTACGAGCAGTACTTC
cdr3_aa: CATSGTSGTYEQYF

j_call: TRBJ2-7
v_call: TRBV7-9
clone_size: .
d_call: TRBD1
cdr3_nt: TGTGCCAGCAGCCCCCCGACAGGGGAATACGAGCAGTACTTC
cdr3_aa: CASSPPTGEYEQYF

j_call: TRBJ2-3
v_call: TRBV29-1
clone_size: .
d_call: .
cdr3_nt: TGCAGCGTTGAATTTTGGGCAGGTGGTAATTCCGATACGCAGTATTTT
cdr3_aa: CSVEFWAGGNSDTQYF

j_call: TRBJ2-3
v_call: TRBV30
clone_size: .
d_call: TRBD2
cdr3_nt: TGTGCCCTCACTGGGGGGGGAGATACGCAGTATTTT
cdr3_aa: CALTGGGDTQYF

j_call: TRBJ1-2
v_call: TRBV7-2
clone_size: .
d_call: TRBD1
cdr3_nt: TGTGCCAGCAGCTTGTGGCCACTCCGGACAGGGGGCGACTATGGCTACACCTTC
cdr3_aa: CASSLWPLRTGGDYGYTF

j_call: TRBJ1-1
v_call: TRBV28
clone_size: few
d_call: .
cdr3_nt: TGTGCCAGCAGAACCGACACTGAAGCTTTCTTT
cdr3_aa: CASRTDTEAFF

j_call: TRBJ2-5
v_call: TRBV6-4
clone_size: .
d_call: .
cdr3_nt: TGTGCCAGCGTTCCGGGGGACTCCCAAGAGACCCAGTACTTC
cdr3_aa: CASVPGDSQETQYF

j_call: TRBJ2-3
v_call: TRBV19
clone_size: .
d_call: .
cdr3_nt: TGTGCCAGTACCGGGCAGGCCACAGATACGCAGTATTTT
cdr3_aa: CASTGQATDTQYF

j_call: TRBJ2-5
v_call: TRBV29-1
clone_size: .
d_call: .
cdr3_nt: TGCAGCGCGAAGGGCGCGCAAGAGACCCAGTACTTC
cdr3_aa: CSAKGAQETQYF

j_call: TRBJ1-6
v_call: TRBV4-3
clone_size: .
d_call: TRBD1
cdr3_nt: TGCGCCAGCAGCCAAGATCGGACAGGGGCCTATAATTCACCCCTCCACTTT
cdr3_aa: CASSQDRTGAYNSPLHF

j_call: TRBJ1-1
v_call: TRBV30
clone_size: .
d_call: TRBD1
cdr3_nt: TGTGCCTGGATGCATACAGGGGGAGCTTCCTTT
cdr3_aa: CAWMHTGGASF

j_call: TRBJ2-3
v_call: TRBV6-6
clone_size: .
d_call: TRBD1
cdr3_nt: TGTGCCACCCAACTGGGGAGCAGGGGGGATACGCAGTATTTT
cdr3_aa: CATQLGSRGDTQYF

j_call: TRBJ2-5
v_call: TRBV28
clone_size: few
d_call: TRBD1
cdr3_nt: TGTGCCAGCAGTTTAGACAGGGGCCAAGAGACCCAGTACTTC
cdr3_aa: CASSLDRGQETQYF

j_call: TRBJ1-5
v_call: TRBV12-3/TRBV12-4
clone_size: .
d_call: TRBD1
cdr3_nt: TGTGCCAGCAGTGGACAGGGTGGGTCAGTAGGTCGGCCCCAGCATTTT
cdr3_aa: CASSGQGGSVGRPQHF

j_call: TRBJ2-5
v_call: TRBV5-1
clone_size: .
d_call: .
cdr3_nt: TGCGCCAGCAGCGTAGGGACGATCCAAGAGACCCAGTACTTC
cdr3_aa: CASSVGTIQETQYF